Below are 24 T cell receptor beta chains sequenced from a single sample in a study of blood T cell repertoires in COVID-19. Assay: immunoSEQ multiplex PCR; the TCRdb copy retains only in-frame clones and omits some. The sample records under 150,000 clones, 84% being singletons. Sequenced sample: PBMCs or T cells enriched from blood (not recorded which). Receptors originate from a man between 50 and 59 years old in a cohort exposed to, infected with or recovered from COVID-19 (not recorded which).

The chain employs TRBV21-1 and TRBJ2-1; the table's D call of TRBD1 was not tested on the DNA. TRBV21-1 is given as a pseudogene. There are 15 residues in the CDR3. CDR3 DNA sequence: TGTGCCAGCAAGGGAGGGGACAGGGGATACAATGAGCAGTTCTTC. Protein: CASKGGDRGYNEQFF.

The rearrangement uses TRBV4-1 and TRBJ1-2, with 12 bases identical to TRBD1. CDR3 length: 17 amino acids. CDR1 and CDR2 from the germline V gene are MGHRA and YSYEKL. The trim removed 0 bases at V and 8 bases at J, leaving 10 bases unmatched. For the CDR3, the DNA is TGCGCCAGCAGCCAAGATACCTCTAGGGACAGGGGGCCAGGCTACACCTTC. Protein product: CASSQDTSRDRGPGYTF.

J is TRBJ2-3 and V is TRBV6-5; D perhaps matches TRBD1 (6 bases). Germline CDR1 MNHEY, CDR2 SVGAGI. V lost 6 bases, J lost 4 bases, and 11 bases lay in between. This CDR3 is 13 amino acids long. As DNA, the CDR3 is TGTGCCAGCAGGAGGCCAGGGGCAGATACGCAGTATTTT. This codes for CASRRPGADTQYF.

This clone has more than one count but fewer than ten. The V call is TRBV9, the J call TRBJ2-3; 7 bases align to TRBD2. CDR1 and CDR2 from the germline V gene are SGDLS and YYNGEE. There are 15 residues in the CDR3. The V gene end was trimmed by 0 bases and the J gene end by 5 bases; junction bases not matched to a gene: 6. The CDR3 nucleotides are TGTGCCAGCAGCGTAGGGGCGGGAGCGAGAGATACGCAGTATTTT. Translated, it gives CASSVGAGARDTQYF.

V gene TRBV2 combines with J gene TRBJ2-5, with TRBD2 matching over 11 bases. CDR1 SNHLY and CDR2 FYNNEI come from the germline V gene. Trimming cost V 3 bases and J 5 bases; bases outside gene matches: 8. The length of the CDR3 is 16 residues. CDR3 sequence: CASSDGSGRGTETQYF. As DNA, the CDR3 is TGTGCCAGCAGTGACGGTAGCGGGAGGGGCACGGAGACCCAGTACTTC.

Details on this clone: An end of the junction differs from the germline gene, which may be a read error. This sequence joins TRBV7-3 and TRBJ2-7, with TRBD2 matching over 10 bases. Germline V CDR1 and CDR2: SGHTA, FQGTGA. The CDR3 totals 16 residues. CDR3 in DNA: TGTGCCAGCAGCCTAACGGGGACTAGCGTATCCTACGAGCAGTACTTC. Translating it yields CASSLTGTSVSYEQYF. Full variable domain (missing parts from reference TRBV7-3 and TRBJ2-7): GAGVSQTPSNKVTEKGKYVELRCDPISGHTALYWYRQSLGQGPEFLIYFQGTGAADDSGLPNDRFFAVRPEGSVSTLKIQRTERGDSAVYLCASSLTGTSVSYEQYFGPGTRLTVT.

This chain links TRBV6-1 with TRBJ2-3; perhaps TRBD1 as D (5 bases). Trimming left V 0 bases short and J 3 bases short, with 16 bases between. The CDR3 spans 17 residues. Germline assignment: CDR1 MNHNS and CDR2 SASEGT. CDR3 sequence reads: CASSEAPPRDSTDTQYF. In DNA, the CDR3 is TGTGCCAGCAGTGAAGCCCCCCCCAGGGATTCGACAGATACGCAGTATTTT.

V usage is TRBV6-1 and J usage is TRBJ1-2; tentatively, D is TRBD1 (5 bases). The CDR3 consists of 15 residues. Looked up from germline, CDR1 is MNHNS and CDR2 is SASEGT. Trimming pared 1 base from V and 4 bases from J, leaving 13 bases between. CDR3 DNA: TGTGCCAGCAGTGAAGGCTCGGGTCAGGGCTATGGCTACACCTTC. This encodes CASSEGSGQGYGYTF.

The chain links TRBV19 to TRBJ2-5, with a possible D match to TRBD2 (6 bases). The germline V gene has CDR1 LNHDA and CDR2 SQIVND (reference sequence). The V gene lost 6 bases and the J gene lost 2 bases, with 13 bases spanning the gap. The CDR3 is 14 residues long. The CDR3 spells CASSGSRPQETQYF. CDR3 bases: TGTGCCAGTAGCGGGAGCCGGCCTCAAGAGACCCAGTACTTC.

The chain recombines TRBV19 with TRBJ1-3; the match to TRBD1 covers 8 bases. The J segment lost 2 bases and the V segment lost 4 bases, leaving 10 bases of the junction unmatched. The germline CDR1 and CDR2 sequences are LNHDA and SQIVND (reference sequence). The CDR3 is 17 amino acids. The CDR3 sequence is CASSTRRQGSPGNTIYF. The CDR3 DNA is TGTGCCAGTAGTACGCGACGACAGGGGAGTCCTGGAAACACCATATATTTT.

The chain uses TRBV4-3 and TRBJ2-7, with D possibly being TRBD2 (6 bases). The V gene lost 1 base and the J gene lost 2 bases, with 12 bases spanning the gap. This CDR3 has 15 amino acids. Germline-derived CDR1 and CDR2 are LGHNA and YSLEER. CDR3 region: CASSQASGGAYEQYF. DNA of the CDR3: TGCGCCAGCAGCCAAGCCTCAGGCGGGGCCTACGAGCAGTACTTC.

The chain uses TRBV4-3 and TRBJ2-5; possible D gene TRBD2, 5 bases. The end of the DNA is better explained by TRBJ2-7, so the J call may be wrong. CDR1 is LGHNA, CDR2 YSLEER, per germline. The CDR3 sequence is 17 residues long. The CDR3: CASSQAASGETPIEQYF. CDR3 in DNA: TGCGCCAGCAGCCAAGCCGCCAGCGGTGAGACGCCTATCGAGCAGTACTTC.

This clone turned up a few times. The V and J genes are TRBV4-3 and TRBJ2-1, with TRBD1 matching 9 bases. J gave up 6 bases and V 1 base, and 4 bases lay outside the gene matches. Germline CDR1 and CDR2: LGHNA and YSLEER. CDR3 length: 15 amino acids. Here the CDR3 DNA reads TGCGCCAGCAGCCAAGGGGACAGGGTCACCAATGAGCAGTTCTTC. Its translation: CASSQGDRVTNEQFF.

This rearrangement joins TRBV18 to TRBJ1-4; a possible D gene is TRBD1 (5 bases). Germline V CDR1 and CDR2: KGHSH, LQKENI. V lost 2 bases to trimming and J lost 7 bases, with 11 bases between them. The CDR3 sequence is 14 residues long. The chain's CDR3 is CASSPAVRAEKLFF. The DNA of the CDR3 is TGTGCCAGCTCACCAGCGGTCAGGGCTGAAAAACTGTTTTTT.

This clone was observed a single time. The chain carries TRBV5-1 and TRBJ2-5, with 13 bases aligning to TRBD2. The J segment lost 3 bases and the V segment lost 5 bases, leaving 10 bases of the junction unmatched. This CDR3 has 17 residues. The germline V gene encodes CDR1 SGHRS and CDR2 YFSETQ. CDR3 DNA sequence: TGCGCCAGCAGTCGAAAACTAGCGGGAGGGATCGAAGAGACCCAGTACTTC. It is translated as CASSRKLAGGIEETQYF.

The chain is built from TRBV27 and TRBJ2-1; perhaps TRBD1 as D (5 bases). Germline V gene sequence: CDR1 MNHEY, CDR2 SMNVEV (reference sequence). The V and J ends lost 8 bases and 8 bases respectively, with 19 bases between them. The CDR3 contains 14 residues. The CDR3: CASYGVAGFHEQFF. The CDR3 bases are TGTGCCAGCTATGGGGTAGCAGGGTTCCATGAGCAGTTCTTC.

The rearrangement uses TRBV9 and TRBJ2-1; D gene uncertain. Trimming stripped 4 bases from V and 5 bases from J, with 7 bases between. The CDR3 has 12 residues. Germline values: CDR1 SGDLS, CDR2 YYNGEE. The CDR3, as DNA: TGTGCCAGCAGCTCAGTGGACAATGAGCAGTTCTTC. It codes for CASSSVDNEQFF.

The CDR3 DNA reads TGTGCCAGCAGCTTGGCCCCAGCGGGAGGGAAATACGAGCAGTACTTC. Its protein product is CASSLAPAGGKYEQYF. This chain connects TRBV5-4 to TRBJ2-7, with 10 bases that match TRBD2. This CDR3 has 16 residues. Germline CDR1 reads SGHNT; CDR2 reads YYREEE (reference sequence). V shed 0 bases, J shed 4 bases, and the junction held 7 bases outside the gene matches.

The chain joins TRBV6-2 or TRBV6-3 to TRBJ1-5; TRBD1 is a possible D gene (6 bases). Trimming removed 2 bases from V and 0 bases from J, with 14 bases in between. Germline values: CDR1 MNHEY, CDR2 SVGEGT. CDR3 length: 17 residues. CDR3 loop: CASSYTGLVSSNQPQHF. CDR3 coding DNA: TGTGCCAGCAGTTACACAGGGTTGGTTTCTAGCAATCAGCCCCAGCATTTT.

The table lists this clone with a few counts. The gene calls are TRBV5-4 and TRBJ1-2; D is unclear. Per the germline V gene, CDR1 is SGHNT and CDR2 is YYREEE (reference sequence). Trimming stripped 0 bases from V and 3 bases from J, with 12 bases between. The CDR3 extends over 15 amino acids. This chain's CDR3 is CASSLEAQTHYGYTF. CDR3 nucleotide sequence: TGTGCCAGCAGCTTGGAGGCTCAGACACACTATGGCTACACCTTC.

The rearrangement uses TRBV18 and TRBJ2-3; D possibly corresponds to TRBD1 (6 bases). The CDR3 sequence is 15 residues long. Germline CDR1 reads KGHSH; CDR2 reads LQKENI. V gave up 3 bases and J gave up 0 bases, with 10 bases separating them. CDR3 coding DNA: TGTGCCAGCTCACCGGACAGTCCTAGCACAGATACGCAGTATTTT. It specifies CASSPDSPSTDTQYF.

This sequence joins TRBV20-1 and TRBJ2-7; D remains ambiguous. The V gene lost 3 bases and the J gene lost 3 bases, with 9 bases spanning the gap. This CDR3 comprises 12 residues. CDR1 is DFQATT, CDR2 SNEGSKA, per germline (reference sequence). For the CDR3, the DNA is TGCAGTGCTAGTCGTCTGAGCTACGAGCAGTACTTC. It is translated as CSASRLSYEQYF.

The rearrangement uses TRBV7-2 and TRBJ2-2; TRBD2 aligns across 15 bases. CDR3 length: 15 amino acids. Trimming cost V 5 bases and J 13 bases; bases outside gene matches: 8. Germline V lookup: CDR1 SGHTA, CDR2 FQGNSA. The CDR3 is CASSPPGLAGGTLFF. In DNA form, the CDR3 reads TGTGCCAGCAGCCCACCGGGACTAGCGGGGGGAACGCTGTTTTTT.

The chain carries TRBV7-9 and TRBJ2-7; TRBD1 matches 7 bases. CDR1 and CDR2 from the germline V gene are SEHNR and FQNEAQ (reference sequence). CDR3 length equals 13 residues. The V gene end was trimmed by 5 bases and the J gene end by 5 bases; junction bases not matched to a gene: 6. This chain's CDR3 is CASSLGQIHEQYF. In DNA form, the CDR3 reads TGTGCCAGCAGCCTGGGACAGATCCACGAGCAGTACTTC.